These 28 T cell receptor beta chains share one sample of origin, sequenced in a study of identical twins' blood T cells. One entry per CDR3 protein results from TCRdb running MiXCR on the 5' RACE reads. The sample holds 300,000 to 450,000 distinct CDR3 sequences, about 28% seen once. The sequencing input was PBMCs. These receptors were taken from a woman between 18 and 50 years old in good health.

This clonotype was found many times. The V call is TRBV19, the J call TRBJ1-3, with TRBD1 matching over 7 bases. The CDR3 is 15 residues long. Germline V CDR1 and CDR2: LNHDA, SQIVND (reference sequence). With 6 bases clipped from V and 0 bases from J, the junction kept 5 bases outside the gene matches. CDR3: CASRTDRSSGNTIYF. The CDR3 bases are TGTGCCAGTAGGACGGACAGGAGCTCTGGAAACACCATATATTTT. Complete variable domain (other parts from reference TRBV19 and TRBJ1-3): DGGITQSPKYLFRKEGQNVTLSCEQNLNHDAMYWYRQDPGQGLRLIYYSQIVNDFQKGDIAEGYSVSREKKESFPLTVTSAQKNPTAFYLCASRTDRSSGNTIYFGEGSWLTVV.

This clonotype was seen repeatedly, ten times or more. The chain uses TRBV2 and TRBJ2-1, with D unclear. The ends were cut back, 2 bases at V and 7 bases at J, with 6 bases in the middle. CDR1 is SNHLY and CDR2 is FYNNEI in the germline V gene. There are 12 residues in the CDR3. CDR3 region: CASSEMANEQFF. DNA of the CDR3: TGTGCCAGCAGTGAAATGGCGAATGAGCAGTTCTTC.

This sequence joins TRBV3-1 and TRBJ2-3; D perhaps matches TRBD1 (6 bases). Trimming stripped 2 bases from V and 0 bases from J, with 9 bases between. Germline lookup yields CDR1 LGHDT and CDR2 YNNKEL (reference sequence). CDR3 size: 15 residues. The CDR3 region is CASSQHRESTDTQYF. The CDR3 coding sequence is TGTGCCAGCAGCCAACACAGGGAAAGCACAGATACGCAGTATTTT.

The chain uses TRBV18 and TRBJ2-7; no clear D gene. Germline V gives CDR1 KGHSH, CDR2 LQKENI. The CDR3 is 12 residues long. Between the trimmed V and J ends, which lost 3 bases and 4 bases, there was a span of 7 bases. Here the CDR3 DNA reads TGTGCCAGCTCACCGTCGGTGTACGAGCAGTACTTC. Its protein is CASSPSVYEQYF.

This rearrangement joins TRBV5-1 to TRBJ2-7; 8 bases match TRBD1. This CDR3 is built from 13 residues. The V gene end was trimmed by 6 bases and the J gene end by 8 bases; junction bases not matched to a gene: 10. From germline, CDR1 is SGHRS and CDR2 YFSETQ. The CDR3 nucleotides are TGCGCCAGCACCGACAGGGGTCAAAAGAAGCAGTACTTC. This translates into CASTDRGQKKQYF.

The table lists this clonotype with a few counts. This chain connects TRBV6-5 to TRBJ2-7, with D tentatively TRBD1 or TRBD2 (5 bases each). Germline CDR1 and CDR2: MNHEY and SVGAGI. CDR3 length: 13 residues. V lost 4 bases, J lost 3 bases, and 10 bases lay in between. CDR3 sequence reads: CASSSGTGYEQYF. The DNA for the CDR3 is TGTGCCAGCAGTTCGGGGACGGGCTACGAGCAGTACTTC.

Remarks on this clonotype: At one end the junction does not follow the germline gene, possibly because of a read error. V gene TRBV4-3 combines with J gene TRBJ1-2, with no clear D. CDR3 length: 15 amino acids. The germline CDR1 and CDR2 sequences are LGHNA and YSLEER. The CDR3 DNA reads TGCGCCAGCTGCCAAGAGTTCAGCGTGAGCTATGGCTACACCTTC. Amino acid sequence: CASCQEFSVSYGYTF.

In this sample, this clonotype turned up many times. V usage is TRBV29-1 and J usage is TRBJ1-2; D not certain. The germline gives CDR1 SQVTM, CDR2 ANQGSEA. This CDR3 has 16 amino acids. V was pared by 7 bases and J by 3 bases, with 24 bases between. In DNA form, the CDR3 reads TGCAGCGCTACCCGCCTATGGAAAAGCGGTGACTATGGCTACACCTTC. This encodes CSATRLWKSGDYGYTF.

This clonotype showed up just a few times. The chain is built from TRBV7-9 and TRBJ1-2; 9 bases line up with TRBD1. The CDR3 sequence is 16 residues long. In germline, CDR1 is SEHNR, CDR2 FQNEAQ (reference sequence). V gave up 5 bases and J gave up 8 bases; unmatched junction bases: 15. CDR3 sequence reads: CASSAVPGQGLRGYTF. DNA of the CDR3: TGTGCCAGCAGCGCAGTTCCGGGACAGGGTTTAAGAGGCTACACCTTC.

The chain is built from TRBV11-2 and TRBJ2-5; D is unclear. V was cut by 2 bases and J by 2 bases, with 9 bases left in between. The length of the CDR3 is 14 residues. The germline V gene has CDR1 SGHAT and CDR2 FQNNGV. This CDR3 reads CASSLWASQETQYF. For the CDR3, the DNA is TGTGCCAGCAGCTTATGGGCATCTCAAGAGACCCAGTACTTC.

The chain carries TRBV3-1 and TRBJ2-2, with D unclear. The germline V gene encodes CDR1 LGHDT and CDR2 YNNKEL (reference sequence). This CDR3 is 11 amino acids long. V was pared by 8 bases and J by 6 bases, with 7 bases between. The CDR3 is CASASPGELFF. For the CDR3, the DNA is TGTGCCAGCGCGTCACCCGGGGAGCTGTTTTTT.

A few counts support this clonotype. DNA for the CDR3: TGTGCCAGCAGTTTCAGTCTCGGCGTAACCTTGGCCGGGGAGCTGTTTTTT. Translated: CASSFSLGVTLAGELFF. The rearrangement joins TRBV12-3 or TRBV12-4 to TRBJ2-2; no firm D call. The CDR3 spans 17 residues. Trimming took off 3 bases at V and 6 bases at J, with 20 bases between the two ends.

This chain links TRBV10-3 with TRBJ1-5; 8 bases align to TRBD1. CDR1 ENHRY and CDR2 SYGVKD come from the germline V gene. Losses at the gene ends were 4 bases for V and 9 bases for J; bases not matched to a gene: 11. The CDR3 has 15 amino acids. The CDR3 bases are TGTGCCATCAGTGGGTTCAGGGGGCTAGGGCGGCCCCAGCATTTT. This encodes CAISGFRGLGRPQHF.

This chain joins TRBV5-1 and TRBJ1-4; TRBD1 agrees at 7 bases. V was clipped by 4 bases and J by 6 bases; unmatched bases: 9. The CDR3 has 15 amino acids. Germline loops: CDR1 SGHRS, CDR2 YFSETQ. Here the CDR3 DNA reads TGCGCCAGCAGCCCGACAGGGAAAGGCGATGAAAAACTGTTTTTT. It translates to CASSPTGKGDEKLFF.

The V call is TRBV6-5, the J call TRBJ1-2; possible D gene TRBD1, 5 bases. Germline values: CDR1 MNHEY, CDR2 SVGAGI. CDR3 length equals 13 residues. The V end was cut by 9 bases, the J end by 5 bases, with 16 bases between. CDR3 nucleotide sequence: TGTGCCAGTACCTGGGGGGGAGGGTATGGCTACACCTTC. Amino acid sequence: CASTWGGGYGYTF.

This sequence joins TRBV2 and TRBJ2-7; D is uncertain. Per the germline V gene, CDR1 is SNHLY and CDR2 is FYNNEI. Trimming pared 6 bases from V and 6 bases from J, leaving 9 bases between. The CDR3 runs to 11 residues. CDR3 in amino acids: CASRGFREQYF. The CDR3 DNA follows: TGTGCCAGCAGAGGGTTTCGCGAGCAGTACTTC.

This clonotype was detected a few times. V and J are TRBV20-1 and TRBJ1-6, with D possibly being TRBD1 (6 bases). This CDR3 region has 14 residues. CDR1 and CDR2 from the germline V gene are DFQATT and SNEGSKA (reference sequence). The ends were cut back, 4 bases at V and 8 bases at J, with 15 bases in the middle. The CDR3 here is CSATTGTDDSPLHF. DNA for the CDR3: TGCAGTGCTACTACAGGGACTGATGATTCACCCCTCCACTTT.

This clonotype showed up just a few times. The chain has TRBV2 and TRBJ1-6; D is undetermined. Germline CDR1 and CDR2: SNHLY and FYNNEI. V lost 6 bases to trimming and J lost 14 bases, with 8 bases between them. The CDR3 has 10 amino acids. DNA of the CDR3: TGTGCCAGCAGAGGGCTAGCCCTCCACTTT. Amino acid sequence: CASRGLALHF.

This clonotype showed up many times. The J gene is TRBJ1-2, the V gene TRBV27, with 8 bases matching TRBD1. The germline V gene has CDR1 MNHEY and CDR2 SMNVEV (reference sequence). The junction had 3 bases not matched to a gene; V was cut back by 3 bases and J by 3 bases. The CDR3 is made up of 14 amino acids. The CDR3 region is CASSFNRGDYGYTF. In nucleotides, the CDR3 is TGTGCCAGCAGTTTCAACAGGGGGGACTATGGCTACACCTTC.

The chain has TRBV7-2 and TRBJ2-2; the D is unclear. This CDR3 contains 15 residues. The V end lost 2 bases, the J end lost 1 base, and 8 bases lay between the germline ends. In germline, CDR1 is SGHTA, CDR2 FQGNSA. The CDR3: CASSLNAGNTGELFF. CDR3 nucleotides: TGTGCCAGCAGCTTAAATGCCGGGAACACCGGGGAGCTGTTTTTT.

This clonotype was detected once. The J gene is TRBJ1-4, the V gene TRBV20-1, with D unresolved. The CDR3 loop spans 15 amino acids. The V end was cut by 1 base, the J end by 8 bases, with 17 bases between. The germline CDR1 and CDR2 sequences are DFQATT and SNEGSKA (reference sequence). In DNA, the CDR3 is TGCAGTGCTAGAGCCGGCGGGAGGATTGGGGAAAAACTGTTTTTT. Its protein product is CSARAGGRIGEKLFF.

The V and J genes are TRBV7-9 and TRBJ1-5; D unclear. The CDR3 is 14 residues long. Between the trimmed V and J ends, which lost 1 base and 7 bases, there was a span of 11 bases. CDR1 is SEHNR, CDR2 FQNEAQ, per germline (reference sequence). The DNA of the CDR3 is TGTGCCAGCAGCTTAGGATTTACGGGGCAGCCCCAGCATTTT. It encodes CASSLGFTGQPQHF.

This clonotype came up a few times. The chain recombines TRBV19 with TRBJ1-4; TRBD1 might be the D (5 bases). Deletions cut 3 bases from V and 10 bases from J, with 12 bases between. This CDR3 spans 13 amino acids. Germline-derived CDR1 and CDR2 are LNHDA and SQIVND (reference sequence). CDR3 in amino acids: CASSILRDPKLFF. The CDR3 DNA sequence: TGTGCCAGTAGTATCCTCCGGGACCCAAAACTGTTTTTT.

In the case of this clonotype: An end of the junction does not agree with germline; a read error may underlie this. The CDR3 region is CASSIGGTNTRELFF. Written as DNA, the CDR3 is TGTGCCAGTAGTATAGGAGGTACGAACACCAGGGAGCTGTTTTTT. The V call is TRBV19, the J call TRBJ2-2, with D unclear. Germline CDR1 is LNHDA and CDR2 is SQIVND (reference sequence). The CDR3 covers 15 residues.

About this clonotype itself: The junction and the germline gene differ at one end; a read error may be behind it. CDR3 sequence: CAISFGLAGHNEQFF. The CDR3 bases are TGTGCCATCAGTTTCGGACTAGCGGGGCACAATGAGCAGTTCTTC. The rearrangement joins TRBV27 to TRBJ2-1, with TRBD2 identical over 12 bases. Germline CDR1 is MNHEY and CDR2 is SMNVEV (reference sequence). This CDR3 spans 15 amino acids.

The rearrangement uses TRBV5-5 and TRBJ1-6; D perhaps matches TRBD1 (6 bases). V lost 1 base, J lost 10 bases, and 21 bases lay in between. Germline V gene sequence: CDR1 SGHKS, CDR2 YYEKEE (reference sequence). The CDR3 is 17 amino acids. The chain's CDR3 is CASSLYLKRGSGSPLHF. For the CDR3, the DNA is TGTGCCAGCAGCTTGTATTTGAAAAGGGGGAGCGGATCACCCCTCCACTTT.

This clonotype has only a few counts. This chain joins TRBV3-1 and TRBJ2-2, with TRBD2 identical over 12 bases. Germline V gene lookup returns CDR1 LGHDT and CDR2 YNNKEL (reference sequence). V was clipped by 4 bases and J by 1 base; unmatched bases: 4. The CDR3 loop spans 17 amino acids. CDR3 sequence reads: CASSPWTSGKNTGELFF. CDR3 coding DNA: TGTGCCAGCAGCCCTTGGACTAGCGGGAAGAACACCGGGGAGCTGTTTTTT.

Only a few counts were recorded for this clonotype. The V gene is TRBV19, the J gene TRBJ2-7; D tentatively fits TRBD1 or TRBD2 (5 bases each). Germline V gene data show CDR1 as LNHDA and CDR2 as SQIVND (reference sequence). V was trimmed by 6 bases and J by 3 bases, leaving 21 bases between them. This CDR3 is built from 16 residues. The CDR3 is CASSSGGRFSNYEQYF. Here the CDR3 DNA reads TGTGCCAGTAGCTCTGGGGGACGCTTCTCTAACTACGAGCAGTACTTC.